This T cell receptor beta chain was retrieved from a study of OX40 agonist ivuxolimab in advanced cancers. Patients were ineligible given autoimmune disease history or systemic immunosuppression. CDR1 SGHRS and CDR2 YFSETQ come from the germline V gene. The CDR3 is 15 amino acids. J gave up 6 bases and V 4 bases, and 9 bases lay outside the gene matches. Study-level points and caveats: On average, CD8+ T cells had more expanded clones than CD4+.

The data were produced by immunoSEQ multiplex PCR, yet TCRdb's version contains in-frame clones alone and is incomplete. The sample holds approximately 40,000 clones; over 75% are singletons and the top ten take approximately 13%. This clone was counted only a few times. What it binds is unknown. The V gene is TRBV5-1, the J gene TRBJ2-2, with 7 positions matching TRBD1. The sample in question was CD4+ or CD8+ T cells sorted from blood, obtained in a trial of the OX40 agonist ivuxolimab. The sequence came from an adult with an advanced solid tumor such as melanoma, head and neck, liver or kidney cancer. CDR3 bases: TGCGCCAGCAGCGGGGACAGTCGAGCGGCCGGGGAGCTGTTTTTT. Translation gives CASSGDSRAAGELFF.